Sequencing of this T cell receptor (beta chain) was carried out in a study of T cell repertoires in cytomegalovirus infection. Study background: From public TCR beta signatures came an indication of both CMV infection and matching HLA type.

TCRdb re-called the reads with MiXCR, one entry per CDR3 protein. The sample yields about 830,000 distinct CDR3 sequences, about 30% seen once. The CDR3 contains 15 residues. The germline V gene has CDR1 SGHTA and CDR2 FQGTGA. Between the trimmed V and J ends, which lost 2 bases and 7 bases, there was a span of 15 bases. With regard to this clonotype: Its antigen is not identified.

The clonotype originates from a human donor in good health (CMV status not recorded). Some clones in this sample may be carry-over from other donors' samples. The rearrangement uses TRBV7-3 and TRBJ2-1; maybe TRBD2 (6 bases). The sample in question was cultured CD8+ T cells from PBMCs, obtained from culture after CMV antigen stimulation. This chain's CDR3 is CASSLDGTGGNEQFF. The CDR3 DNA is TGTGCCAGCAGCTTAGATGGGACCGGGGGTAATGAGCAGTTCTTC.